Below, 17 T cell receptor beta chains from the same sample are listed, as sequenced in a study of blood T cells in healthy people across ages. Together with a sample-barcoded 5' primer, a J-beta primer mix was included in a second PCR lasting roughly 6 to 12 cycles. TCRdb called the 5' RACE reads again in MiXCR, with one record for every CDR3 protein. The sample lists around 1,000,000 distinct CDR3 sequences, roughly two fifths occurring once. Sequencing was done on a sample of blood. These receptors all come from a man aged 18 to 35 in good health.

V gene TRBV6-1 combines with J gene TRBJ2-1, with 7 bases that match TRBD2. Germline V CDR1 and CDR2: MNHNS, SASEGT. The ends lost 6 bases at V and 4 bases at J; junction bases unmatched: 12. The CDR3 spans 16 residues. The CDR3, as DNA: TGTGCCAGCAGGCGAACCGGGACTACCCGTTACAATGAGCAGTTCTTC. This encodes CASRRTGTTRYNEQFF.

The chain links TRBV14 to TRBJ2-5; 7 positions match TRBD2. V dropped 0 bases and J dropped 2; count of bases not matched to a gene: 9. CDR1 and CDR2 (germline): SGHDN, FVKESK. This CDR3 has 17 residues. DNA for the CDR3: TGTGCCAGCAGCCAAGAATGGCGGGGGATCAAACAAGAGACCCAGTACTTC. Protein product: CASSQEWRGIKQETQYF.

This clonotype was seen a handful of times. V usage is TRBV27 and J usage is TRBJ2-7, with D perhaps TRBD2 (6 bases). CDR1 and CDR2 from the germline V gene are MNHEY and SMNVEV (reference sequence). Trimming pared 4 bases from V and 5 bases from J, leaving 18 bases between. The CDR3 extends over 15 amino acids. The CDR3 sequence is CASSSLGTGFDEQYF. The CDR3 DNA reads TGTGCCAGCAGTTCCCTCGGGACTGGGTTCGACGAGCAGTACTTC.

The V call is TRBV4-1, the J call TRBJ2-1, with D possibly TRBD1 on 8 matching bases. The germline V gene has CDR1 MGHRA and CDR2 YSYEKL. There are 16 residues in the CDR3. V lost 5 bases, J lost 4 bases, and 18 bases lay in between. CDR3 region: CASSTGGTGIYNEQFF. The CDR3 DNA reads TGCGCCAGCAGCACCGGGGGGACAGGAATATACAATGAGCAGTTCTTC.

This chain joins TRBV4-3 and TRBJ2-5; 8 nucleotides align to TRBD2. Losses at the gene ends were 0 bases for V and 5 bases for J; bases not matched to a gene: 8. Germline assignment: CDR1 LGHNA and CDR2 YSLEER. This CDR3 spans 16 amino acids. CDR3 sequence: CASSQDLSGGLETQYF. CDR3 coding DNA: TGCGCCAGCAGCCAAGATTTGAGCGGGGGACTGGAGACCCAGTACTTC.

The chain employs TRBV20-1 and TRBJ1-2; 7 positions match TRBD1. The CDR3 spans 13 residues. V lost 3 bases, J lost 6 bases, and 7 bases stayed unmatched. CDR1 is DFQATT, CDR2 SNEGSKA, per germline (reference sequence). The CDR3 DNA reads TGCAGTGCTAGCAGGGGACAGATGAATGGCTACACCTTC. Translating gives CSASRGQMNGYTF.

A few counts support this clonotype. The chain carries TRBV4-1 and TRBJ1-5; no definite D call. The V gene lost 1 base and the J gene lost 0 bases, with 7 bases spanning the gap. Germline V CDR1 and CDR2: MGHRA, YSYEKL. This CDR3 spans 15 amino acids. The CDR3 reads CASSQVSGSNQPQHF. The CDR3 DNA sequence: TGCGCCAGCAGCCAAGTTTCCGGTAGCAATCAGCCCCAGCATTTT.

This clonotype was seen a few times. This chain links TRBV6-2 or TRBV6-3 with TRBJ2-1; D is ambiguous. Germline V CDR1 and CDR2: MNHEY, SVGEGT. CDR3 length equals 12 residues. The V gene lost 0 bases and the J gene lost 10 bases, with 7 bases spanning the gap. DNA of the CDR3: TGTGCCAGCAGTTACTCGAGCCGAGAGCAGTTCTTC. Its protein product is CASSYSSREQFF.

CDR3 nucleotide sequence: TGTGCCAGCAGTTACCGTCCAGGGCAGCCGAACACCGGGGAGCTGTTTTTT. Its translation: CASSYRPGQPNTGELFF. The chain carries TRBV6-6 and TRBJ2-2; perhaps TRBD1 as D (5 bases). CDR3 length: 17 residues. Germline CDR1 MNHNY, CDR2 SVGAGI (reference sequence). Trimming cost V 2 bases and J 0 bases, with 13 bases left between them.

This clonotype was seen a few times. The CDR3 region is CASSVAGGATNEKLFF. CDR3 DNA sequence: TGTGCCAGCAGCGTAGCTGGGGGAGCAACTAATGAAAAACTGTTTTTT. The chain employs TRBV9 and TRBJ1-4; TRBD1 is a possible D gene (5 bases). CDR1 and CDR2 (germline): SGDLS, YYNGEE. Trimming cost V 0 bases and J 0 bases, with 9 bases left between them. The CDR3 is 16 residues long.

The CDR3 region is CASSQEWSGIWEKLFF. CDR3 DNA: TGCGCCAGCAGCCAAGAATGGAGCGGTATTTGGGAAAAACTGTTTTTT. The chain links TRBV4-3 to TRBJ1-4, with unresolved D. The germline V gene has CDR1 LGHNA and CDR2 YSLEER. Trimming cost V 0 bases and J 8 bases, with 16 bases left between them. There are 16 residues in the CDR3.

This clonotype was found a few times. The rearrangement joins TRBV6-2 or TRBV6-3 to TRBJ2-7; D ambiguous. The CDR3 length is 12 residues. The V end was cut by 1 base, the J end by 6 bases, with 7 bases between. Per the germline V gene, CDR1 is MNHEY and CDR2 is SVGEGT. CDR3 in DNA: TGTGCCAGCAGTTACTTCGACGGCGAGCAGTACTTC. Translation: CASSYFDGEQYF.

This clonotype turned up a few times. The junction does not match germline at one end; this may be a read error. The chain combines TRBV30 with TRBJ2-3; D is unresolved. This CDR3 comprises 14 residues. From germline, CDR1 is GTSNPN and CDR2 SVGIG (reference sequence). The CDR3 region is CAWSVQKTPDTLYF. CDR3 coding DNA: TGTGCCTGGAGTGTACAAAAGACTCCAGATACGCTGTATTTT.

The chain carries TRBV10-3 and TRBJ2-5; possible D gene TRBD2, 5 bases. This CDR3 contains 13 residues. Looked up from germline, CDR1 is ENHRY and CDR2 is SYGVKD. V shed 5 bases and J shed 3 bases, with 10 bases lying between them. The CDR3, as DNA: TGTGCCATCAGTCGGGAAATCAAAGAGACCCAGTACTTC. Translated: CAISREIKETQYF.

This clonotype was detected only a few times. The genes are TRBV4-2 and TRBJ1-1, with TRBD1 matching 9 bases. The CDR3 has 15 amino acids. The germline gives CDR1 LGHNA, CDR2 YNFKEQ. V dropped 0 bases and J dropped 12; count of bases not matched to a gene: 11. DNA for the CDR3: TGTGCCAGCAGCCAAGATTTAGAGGGACAGGGTAGTCCTTTCTTT. Residues: CASSQDLEGQGSPFF.

This clonotype occurred many times. The chain is built from TRBV20-1 and TRBJ2-1; D remains unclear. Germline CDR1 reads DFQATT; CDR2 reads SNEGSKA (reference sequence). The ends were cut back, 6 bases at V and 4 bases at J, with 4 bases in the middle. This CDR3 has 10 residues. The CDR3 protein is CSANYNEQFF. Here the CDR3 DNA reads TGCAGTGCAAATTACAATGAGCAGTTCTTC.

Notes on this clonotype: A read error may explain this, as a much larger clone is one base away. The chain links TRBV20-1 to TRBJ2-3; D is ambiguous. V lost 3 bases and J lost 7, with 14 bases in between. The CDR3 is 13 amino acids. The germline gives CDR1 DFQATT, CDR2 SNEGSKA (reference sequence). The CDR3 DNA follows: TGCAGTGCTAGTCCAGATGGATCAAATACGCAGTATTTT. Residues: CSASPDGSNTQYF.